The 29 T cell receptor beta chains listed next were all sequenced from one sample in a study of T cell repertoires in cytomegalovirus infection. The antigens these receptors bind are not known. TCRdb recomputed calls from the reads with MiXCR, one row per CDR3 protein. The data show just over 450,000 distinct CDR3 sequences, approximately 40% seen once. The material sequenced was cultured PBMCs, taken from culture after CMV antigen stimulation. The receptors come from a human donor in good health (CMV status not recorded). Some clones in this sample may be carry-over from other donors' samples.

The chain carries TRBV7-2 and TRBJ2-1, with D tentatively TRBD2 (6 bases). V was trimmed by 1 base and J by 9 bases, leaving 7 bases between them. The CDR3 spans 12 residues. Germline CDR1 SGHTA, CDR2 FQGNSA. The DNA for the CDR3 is TGTGCCAGCAGCTTAGATAGCGGTGAGCAGTTCTTC. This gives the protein CASSLDSGEQFF.

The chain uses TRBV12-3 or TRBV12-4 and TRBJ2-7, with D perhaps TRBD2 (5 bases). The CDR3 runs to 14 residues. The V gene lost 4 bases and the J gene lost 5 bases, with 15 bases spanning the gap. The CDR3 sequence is CASSSGMGSDEQYF. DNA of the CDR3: TGTGCCAGCAGTTCGGGGATGGGGTCGGACGAGCAGTACTTC.

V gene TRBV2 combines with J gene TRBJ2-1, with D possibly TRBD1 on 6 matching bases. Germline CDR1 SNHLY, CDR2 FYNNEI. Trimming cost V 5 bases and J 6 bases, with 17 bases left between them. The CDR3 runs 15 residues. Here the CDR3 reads CASSQRDLRGNEQFF. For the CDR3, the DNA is TGTGCCAGCAGTCAACGGGACCTCAGGGGCAATGAGCAGTTCTTC.

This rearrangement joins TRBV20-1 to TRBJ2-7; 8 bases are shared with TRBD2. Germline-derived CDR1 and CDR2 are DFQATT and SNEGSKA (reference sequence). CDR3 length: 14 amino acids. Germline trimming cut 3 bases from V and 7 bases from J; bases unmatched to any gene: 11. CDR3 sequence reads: CSARLPGLESEQYF. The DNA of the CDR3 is TGCAGTGCTAGGCTCCCGGGACTAGAGAGTGAGCAGTACTTC.

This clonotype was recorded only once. CDR3 DNA: TGTGCCAGCAGTCCGTACCCTATAAATAGCAATCAGCCCCAGCATTTT. This translates into CASSPYPINSNQPQHF. V usage is TRBV6-6 and J usage is TRBJ1-5; D gene uncertain. Germline CDR1 reads MNHNY; CDR2 reads SVGAGI (reference sequence). The CDR3 extends over 16 amino acids. The germline V and J ends were trimmed by 5 bases and 0 bases, with 14 bases remaining between them.

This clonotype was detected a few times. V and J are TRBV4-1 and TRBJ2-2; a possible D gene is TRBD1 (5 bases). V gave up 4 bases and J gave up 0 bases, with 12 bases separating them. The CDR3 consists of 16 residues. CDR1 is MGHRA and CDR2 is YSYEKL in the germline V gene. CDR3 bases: TGCGCCAGCAGCCTCTGGACATCCGCGAACACCGGGGAGCTGTTTTTT. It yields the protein CASSLWTSANTGELFF.

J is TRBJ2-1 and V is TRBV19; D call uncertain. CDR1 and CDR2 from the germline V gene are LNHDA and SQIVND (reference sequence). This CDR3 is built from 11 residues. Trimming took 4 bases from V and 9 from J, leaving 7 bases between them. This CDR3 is CASSTGREQFF. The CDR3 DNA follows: TGTGCCAGTAGTACTGGACGTGAGCAGTTCTTC.

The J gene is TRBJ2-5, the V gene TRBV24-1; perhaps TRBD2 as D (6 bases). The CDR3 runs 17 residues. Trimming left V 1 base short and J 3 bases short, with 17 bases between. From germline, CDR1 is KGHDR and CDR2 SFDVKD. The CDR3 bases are TGTGCCACCAGTGATTTCGGGGCGGAGGGTACCAAAGAGACCCAGTACTTC. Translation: CATSDFGAEGTKETQYF.

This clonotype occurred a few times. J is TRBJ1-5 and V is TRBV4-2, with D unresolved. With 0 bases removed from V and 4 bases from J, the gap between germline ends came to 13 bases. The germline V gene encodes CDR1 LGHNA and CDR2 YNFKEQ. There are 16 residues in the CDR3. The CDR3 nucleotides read TGTGCCAGCAGCCAAGAGGCGGGCCTGGGAAATCAGCCCCAGCATTTT. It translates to CASSQEAGLGNQPQHF.

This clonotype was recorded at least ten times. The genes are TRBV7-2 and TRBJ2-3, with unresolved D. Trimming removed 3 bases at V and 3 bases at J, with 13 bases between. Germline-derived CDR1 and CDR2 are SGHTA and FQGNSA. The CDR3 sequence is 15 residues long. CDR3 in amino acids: CASSFSIPVTDTQYF. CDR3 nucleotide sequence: TGTGCCAGCAGCTTTAGTATCCCCGTGACAGATACGCAGTATTTT. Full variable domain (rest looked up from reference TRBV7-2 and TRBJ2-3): GAGVSQSPSNKVTEKGKDVELRCDPISGHTALYWYRQSLGQGLEFLIYFQGNSAPDKSGLPSDRFSAERTGGSVSTLTIQRTQQEDSAVYLCASSFSIPVTDTQYFGPGTRLTVL.

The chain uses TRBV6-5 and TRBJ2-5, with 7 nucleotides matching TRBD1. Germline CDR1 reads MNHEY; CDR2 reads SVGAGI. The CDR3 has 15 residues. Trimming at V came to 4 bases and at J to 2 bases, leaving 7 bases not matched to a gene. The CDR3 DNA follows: TGTGCCAGCAGTTTCATACAGGGGTTACAAGAGACCCAGTACTTC. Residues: CASSFIQGLQETQYF.

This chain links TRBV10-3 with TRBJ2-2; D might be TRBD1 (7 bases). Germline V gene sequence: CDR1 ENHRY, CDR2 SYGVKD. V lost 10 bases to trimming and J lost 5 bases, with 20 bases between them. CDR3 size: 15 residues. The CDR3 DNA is TGTGCCAGTAATTTCGCAGGGGGGATTACCGGGGAGCTGTTTTTT. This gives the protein CASNFAGGITGELFF.

Here the CDR3 reads CASSRGLAGSTDTQYF. CDR3 DNA sequence: TGTGCCAGCAGCCGGGGACTAGCGGGAAGCACAGATACGCAGTATTTT. The chain uses TRBV5-5 and TRBJ2-3; 13 nucleotides agree with TRBD2. This CDR3 is built from 16 residues. Looked up from germline, CDR1 is SGHKS and CDR2 is YYEKEE (reference sequence). With 4 bases clipped from V and 0 bases from J, the junction kept 2 bases outside the gene matches.

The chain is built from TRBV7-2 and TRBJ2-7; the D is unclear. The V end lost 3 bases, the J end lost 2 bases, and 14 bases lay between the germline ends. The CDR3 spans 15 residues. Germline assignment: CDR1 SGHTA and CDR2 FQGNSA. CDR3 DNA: TGTGCCAGCAGCTTGGGCCCAATCGAAACCTACGAGCAGTACTTC. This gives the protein CASSLGPIETYEQYF.

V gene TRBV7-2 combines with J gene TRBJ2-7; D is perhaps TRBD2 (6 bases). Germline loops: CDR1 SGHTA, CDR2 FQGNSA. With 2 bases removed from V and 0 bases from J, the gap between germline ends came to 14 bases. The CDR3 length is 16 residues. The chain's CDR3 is CASSLKRVLTSYEQYF. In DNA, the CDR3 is TGTGCCAGCAGCTTAAAGCGGGTCCTGACCTCCTACGAGCAGTACTTC.

The CDR3 nucleotides are TGTGCCAGCCGCGACAGGGATGTTATGAACACTGAAGCTTTCTTT. Translated: CASRDRDVMNTEAFF. The chain links TRBV6-2 or TRBV6-3 to TRBJ1-1, with 7 bases lining up with TRBD1. The CDR3 runs to 15 residues. Germline values: CDR1 MNHEY, CDR2 SVGEGT. Unmatched junction bases numbered 9, after V lost 8 bases and J lost 0 bases.

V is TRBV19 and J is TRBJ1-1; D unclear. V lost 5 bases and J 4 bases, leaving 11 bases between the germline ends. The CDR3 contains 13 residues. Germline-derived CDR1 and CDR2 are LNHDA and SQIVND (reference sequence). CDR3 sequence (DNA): TGTGCCAGTAGTGGTGGAGGTGCCACTGAAGCTTTCTTT. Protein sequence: CASSGGGATEAFF.

The CDR3 DNA reads as TGTGCCAGCAGGGGGGGGGTCCCCGACGGGAACTATGGCTACACCTTC. Its translation: CASRGGVPDGNYGYTF. The V call is TRBV6-5, the J call TRBJ1-2; TRBD1 is a possible D gene (5 bases). Trimming cost V 6 bases and J 2 bases, with 19 bases left between them. The V gene's germline CDR1 is MNHEY and CDR2 SVGAGI. The CDR3 is 16 amino acids.

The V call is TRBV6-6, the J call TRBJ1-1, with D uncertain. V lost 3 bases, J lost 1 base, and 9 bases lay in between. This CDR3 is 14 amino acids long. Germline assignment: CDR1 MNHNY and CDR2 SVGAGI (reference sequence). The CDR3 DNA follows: TGTGCCAGCAGTTATTTTATGGGGAACACTGAAGCTTTCTTT. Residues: CASSYFMGNTEAFF.

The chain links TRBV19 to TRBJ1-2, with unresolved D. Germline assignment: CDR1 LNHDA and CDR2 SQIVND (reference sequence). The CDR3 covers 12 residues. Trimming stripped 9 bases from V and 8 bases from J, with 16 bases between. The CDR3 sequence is CASEGRRGGYTF. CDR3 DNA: TGTGCCAGCGAAGGGCGGCGAGGGGGCTACACCTTC.

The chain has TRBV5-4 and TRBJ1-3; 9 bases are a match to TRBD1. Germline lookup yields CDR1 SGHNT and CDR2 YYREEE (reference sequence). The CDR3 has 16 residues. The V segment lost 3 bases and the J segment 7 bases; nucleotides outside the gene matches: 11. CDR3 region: CASSSNRGPGTNTIYF. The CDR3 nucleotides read TGTGCCAGCAGCTCAAACAGGGGGCCCGGAACGAACACCATATATTTT.

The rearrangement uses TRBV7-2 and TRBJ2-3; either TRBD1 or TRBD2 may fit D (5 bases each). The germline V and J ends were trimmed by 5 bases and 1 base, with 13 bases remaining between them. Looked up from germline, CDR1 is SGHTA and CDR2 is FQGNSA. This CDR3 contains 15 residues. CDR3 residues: CASSPLVGGTDTQYF. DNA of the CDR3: TGTGCCAGCAGCCCCCTCGTGGGGGGCACAGATACGCAGTATTTT.

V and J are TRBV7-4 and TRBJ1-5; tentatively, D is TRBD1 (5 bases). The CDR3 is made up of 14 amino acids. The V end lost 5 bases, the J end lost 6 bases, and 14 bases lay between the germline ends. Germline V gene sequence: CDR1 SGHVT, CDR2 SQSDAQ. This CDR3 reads CASSHKGPGQPQHF. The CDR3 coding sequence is TGTGCCAGCAGCCACAAGGGGCCCGGTCAGCCCCAGCATTTT.

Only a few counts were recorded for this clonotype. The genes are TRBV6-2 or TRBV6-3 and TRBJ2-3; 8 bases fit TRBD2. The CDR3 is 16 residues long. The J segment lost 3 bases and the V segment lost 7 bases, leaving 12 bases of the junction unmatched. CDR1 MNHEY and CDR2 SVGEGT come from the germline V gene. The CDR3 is CASTPWTSRVTDTQYF. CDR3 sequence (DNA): TGTGCCAGCACCCCGTGGACTAGCAGGGTTACAGATACGCAGTATTTT.

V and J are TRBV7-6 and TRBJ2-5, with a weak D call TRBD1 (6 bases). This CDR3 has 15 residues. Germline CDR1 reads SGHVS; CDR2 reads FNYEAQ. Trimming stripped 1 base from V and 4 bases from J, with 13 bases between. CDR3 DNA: TGTGCCAGCAGCTTAGACAGGGCGAGATCAGAGACCCAGTACTTC. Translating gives CASSLDRARSETQYF.

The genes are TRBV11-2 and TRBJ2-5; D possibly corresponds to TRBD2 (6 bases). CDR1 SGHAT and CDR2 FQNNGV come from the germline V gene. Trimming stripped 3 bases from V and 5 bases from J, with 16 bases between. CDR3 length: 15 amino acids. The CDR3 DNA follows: TGTGCCAGCAGCTTCGGGATGGTGAGCGGGGAGACCCAGTACTTC. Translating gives CASSFGMVSGETQYF.

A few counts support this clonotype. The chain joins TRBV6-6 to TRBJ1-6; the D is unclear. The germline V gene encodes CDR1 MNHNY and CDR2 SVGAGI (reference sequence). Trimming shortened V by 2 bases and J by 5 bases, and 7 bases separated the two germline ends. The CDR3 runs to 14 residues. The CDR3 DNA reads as TGTGCCAGCAGTTACGCGGGAAATAATTCACCCCTCCACTTT. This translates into CASSYAGNNSPLHF.

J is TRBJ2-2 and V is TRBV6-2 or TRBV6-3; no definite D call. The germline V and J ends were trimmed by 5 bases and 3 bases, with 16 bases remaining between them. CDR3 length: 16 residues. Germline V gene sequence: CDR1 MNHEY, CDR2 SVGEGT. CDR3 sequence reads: CASSTRSRQDTGELFF. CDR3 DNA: TGTGCCAGCAGTACCCGGAGTCGTCAGGACACCGGGGAGCTGTTTTTT.

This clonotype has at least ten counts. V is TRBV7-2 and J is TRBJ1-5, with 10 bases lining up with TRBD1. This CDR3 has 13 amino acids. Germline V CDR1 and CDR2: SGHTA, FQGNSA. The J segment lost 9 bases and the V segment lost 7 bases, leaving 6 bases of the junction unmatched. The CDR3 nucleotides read TGTGCCAGCACCCGGACAGGGGGAAGGCCCCAGCATTTT. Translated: CASTRTGGRPQHF.